These 8 T cell receptor beta chains were sequenced from one sample in a study of T-cell reconstitution after alpha-beta-depleted transplantation in children. For TCRbeta, the library was prepared with unique molecular identifiers. Via MiXCR, TCRdb re-called the PCR reads, giving one row per CDR3 protein. Here the sample spans about 830,000 distinct CDR3 sequences, less than 20% being singletons. The sample consisted of PBMCs, mostly from graft donor cells, taken 360 days after TCRalphabeta/CD19-depleted stem cell transplant. The receptor set was obtained from a male patient younger than 18 who had a stem cell transplant for acute lymphoblastic leukemia, so the T cells may come from the graft donor.

This clonotype occurred a few times. The rearrangement joins TRBV11-2 to TRBJ2-5; the D gene is possibly TRBD2 (5 bases). This CDR3 has 15 amino acids. CDR1 SGHAT and CDR2 FQNNGV come from the germline V gene. Trimming took off 4 bases at V and 0 bases at J, with 12 bases between the two ends. DNA for the CDR3: TGTGCCAGCAGCTCCTACCCAGCGGACCAAGAGACCCAGTACTTC. Protein: CASSSYPADQETQYF. Full variable domain (missing parts from reference TRBV11-2 and TRBJ2-5): EAGVAQSPRYKIIEKRQSVAFWCNPISGHATLYWYQQILGQGPKLLIQFQNNGVVDDSQLPKDRFSAERLKGVDSTLKIQPAKLEDSAVYLCASSSYPADQETQYFGPGTRLLVL.

J is TRBJ1-3 and V is TRBV6-1, with D possibly being TRBD1 (6 bases). Between the trimmed V and J ends, which lost 6 bases and 0 bases, there was a span of 12 bases. This CDR3 contains 15 residues. Germline values: CDR1 MNHNS, CDR2 SASEGT. The CDR3 protein is CASRTGISSGNTIYF. The CDR3 DNA reads as TGTGCCAGCAGGACAGGAATTTCCTCTGGAAACACCATATATTTT.

There are a few counts of this clonotype. This chain links TRBV12-3 or TRBV12-4 with TRBJ2-3, with 8 bases matching TRBD2. This CDR3 comprises 13 residues. J gave up 5 bases and V 5 bases, and 3 bases lay outside the gene matches. In DNA, the CDR3 is TGTGCCAGCAGTCCAGCGGGAGAAGATACGCAGTATTTT. It translates to CASSPAGEDTQYF.

This chain connects TRBV24-1 to TRBJ1-2, with TRBD1 identical over 7 bases. Germline V gene sequence: CDR1 KGHDR, CDR2 SFDVKD. The CDR3 totals 13 residues. J was trimmed by 4 bases and V by 6 bases; bases with no gene match: 4. The CDR3, as DNA: TGTGCCACCAGTTCCGGGACAGTCTATGGCTACACCTTC. Translating it yields CATSSGTVYGYTF.

V gene TRBV7-9 combines with J gene TRBJ2-2; unclear D gene. The V end lost 2 bases, the J end lost 1 base, and 8 bases lay between the germline ends. Germline CDR1 is SEHNR and CDR2 is FQNEAQ (reference sequence). This CDR3 contains 15 residues. CDR3 sequence (DNA): TGTGCCAGCAGCTTAAGACTCTGGAACACCGGGGAGCTGTTTTTT. Protein sequence: CASSLRLWNTGELFF. Drawing the rest from reference TRBV7-9 and TRBJ2-2, the complete variable domain is DTGVSQNPRHKITKRGQNVTFRCDPISEHNRLYWYRQTLGQGPEFLTYFQNEAQLEKSRLLSDRFSAERPKGSFSTLEIQRTEQGDSAMYLCASSLRLWNTGELFFGEGSRLTVL.

This clonotype was seen only a few times. The J gene is TRBJ1-5, the V gene TRBV5-6, with TRBD1 matching 11 bases. With 3 bases clipped from V and 2 bases from J, the junction kept 4 bases outside the gene matches. This CDR3 comprises 16 residues. Germline V gene lookup returns CDR1 SGHDT and CDR2 YYEEEE. CDR3 protein: CASSWTGGAGNQPQHF. CDR3 nucleotides: TGTGCCAGCAGCTGGACAGGGGGCGCCGGCAATCAGCCCCAGCATTTT.

This clonotype was found a few times. The chain joins TRBV11-2 to TRBJ1-4; a possible D gene is TRBD1 (6 bases). This CDR3 is built from 15 residues. Deletions cut 3 bases from V and 3 bases from J, with 11 bases between. The germline CDR1 and CDR2 sequences are SGHAT and FQNNGV. CDR3 residues: CASSFLTGPNEKLFF. DNA for the CDR3: TGTGCCAGCAGCTTTCTGACAGGACCTAATGAAAAACTGTTTTTT. The complete variable domain, with remaining parts taken from reference TRBV11-2 and TRBJ1-4, reads EAGVAQSPRYKIIEKRQSVAFWCNPISGHATLYWYQQILGQGPKLLIQFQNNGVVDDSQLPKDRFSAERLKGVDSTLKIQPAKLEDSAVYLCASSFLTGPNEKLFFGSGTQLSVL.

The CDR3 loop reads CSATPRGANTGELFF. The CDR3 bases are TGCAGTGCCACTCCCAGGGGGGCGAACACCGGGGAGCTGTTTTTT. This rearrangement joins TRBV20-1 to TRBJ2-2, with a tentative D call TRBD1 (7 bases). This CDR3 comprises 15 residues. The V gene lost 6 bases and the J gene lost 0 bases, with 14 bases spanning the gap. Germline-derived CDR1 and CDR2 are DFQATT and SNEGSKA (reference sequence).